What follows are 8 T cell receptor beta chains derived from one specimen sequenced in a study of cytomegalovirus exposure and HLA in healthy donors. The PCR employed 60 Vbeta primers together with 13 Jbeta primers. TCRdb's copy holds only in-frame clones and misses some; the assay was immunoSEQ multiplex PCR. The sample yields about 180,000 clones, about 79% seen once. The sequenced sample consisted of PBMCs. These receptors were taken from a man aged 18 to 30 in good health and CMV-seronegative.

Regarding this clone: One junction end disagrees with the germline gene, perhaps due to a read error. The same CDR3 arises from other DNA sequences in this sample as well. The gene calls are TRBV27 and TRBJ1-2, with TRBD1 matching over 7 bases. The CDR3 sequence is 13 residues long. Germline lookup yields CDR1 MNHEY and CDR2 SMNVEV (reference sequence). CDR3 in DNA: TGTGCCAGCAGTGCAGGGGGATGGGGTGGCTACACCTTT. Amino acids: CASSAGGWGGYTF.

The CDR3 loop is CASRADRANYGYTF. DNA for the CDR3: TGTGCCAGCAGGGCTGACAGGGCTAACTATGGCTACACCTTC. The chain couples TRBV2 to TRBJ1-2, with 7 bases fitting TRBD1. The V segment lost 6 bases and the J segment 0 bases; nucleotides outside the gene matches: 4. The germline V gene encodes CDR1 SNHLY and CDR2 FYNNEI. The CDR3 totals 14 residues.

V gene TRBV6-1 combines with J gene TRBJ1-2; D remains unclear. The germline V gene encodes CDR1 MNHNS and CDR2 SASEGT. This CDR3 has 12 residues. Trimming pared 6 bases from V and 0 bases from J, leaving 5 bases between. CDR3 nucleotides: TGTGCCAGCAGACAAGCTAACTATGGCTACACCTTC. Encoded protein: CASRQANYGYTF.

In this sample, this clone turned up a few times. The CDR3, as DNA: TGTGCCAGCAGCTTGCACGGGATCCCAAGTCTGGGTGAGCAGTTCTTC. This gives the protein CASSLHGIPSLGEQFF. This rearrangement joins TRBV7-3 to TRBJ2-1; D may be TRBD2 (5 bases). The CDR3 covers 16 residues. Germline V gene data show CDR1 as SGHTA and CDR2 as FQGTGA. Trimming shortened V by 3 bases and J by 9 bases, and 21 bases separated the two germline ends. Together with reference TRBV7-3 and TRBJ2-1, the CDR3 gives the full variable domain: GAGVSQTPSNKVTEKGKYVELRCDPISGHTALYWYRQSLGQGPEFLIYFQGTGAADDSGLPNDRFFAVRPEGSVSTLKIQRTERGDSAVYLCASSLHGIPSLGEQFFGPGTRLTVL.

This clone occurred a few times. The chain links TRBV25-1 to TRBJ2-7; D uncertain. V lost 7 bases and J lost 4, with 11 bases in between. The CDR3 totals 12 residues. Germline CDR1 is MGHDK and CDR2 is SYGVNS. The CDR3 nucleotides read TGTGCCAGCACCGACTCCCATTACGAGCAGTACTTC. Residues: CASTDSHYEQYF.

The sample holds a few counts of this clone. The chain recombines TRBV5-1 with TRBJ2-5; TRBD2 agrees at 11 bases. Germline V gene sequence: CDR1 SGHRS, CDR2 YFSETQ. After removal of 0 bases from V and 5 bases from J, the junction contained 6 bases not matched to a gene. The CDR3 has 16 residues. In DNA form, the CDR3 reads TGCGCCAGCAGCTTGGAAGCTAGCGGGGGGTCCGAGACCCAGTACTTC. This translates into CASSLEASGGSETQYF.

The CDR3 loop is CASNPRAGGFYEQYF. As DNA, the CDR3 is TGTGCCAGCAACCCCAGGGCGGGGGGGTTTTACGAGCAGTACTTC. The chain combines TRBV6-5 with TRBJ2-7, with 9 bases fitting TRBD2. CDR1 and CDR2 from the germline V gene are MNHEY and SVGAGI. CDR3 size: 15 residues. V trimming: 7 bases; J trimming: 4 bases; junction bases outside the gene matches: 11.

This chain joins TRBV6-1 and TRBJ1-2; D is unresolved. The CDR3 is 13 residues long. Trimming cost V 3 bases and J 4 bases, with 9 bases left between them. Per germline, CDR1 MNHNS and CDR2 SASEGT. The CDR3 spells CASSERQSYGYTF. The CDR3 DNA reads TGTGCCAGCAGTGAGAGACAATCCTATGGCTACACCTTC.